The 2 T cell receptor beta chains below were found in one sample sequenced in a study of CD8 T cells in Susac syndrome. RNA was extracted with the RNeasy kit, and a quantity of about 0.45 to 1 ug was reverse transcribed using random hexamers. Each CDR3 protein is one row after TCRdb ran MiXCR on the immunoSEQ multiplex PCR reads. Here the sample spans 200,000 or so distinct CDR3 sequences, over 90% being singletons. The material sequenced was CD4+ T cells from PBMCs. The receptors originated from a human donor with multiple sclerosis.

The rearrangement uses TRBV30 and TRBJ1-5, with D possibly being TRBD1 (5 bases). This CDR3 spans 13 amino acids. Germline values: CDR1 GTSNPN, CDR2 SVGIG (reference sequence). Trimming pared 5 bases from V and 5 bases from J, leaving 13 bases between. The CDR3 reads CAWAAGWDQPQHF. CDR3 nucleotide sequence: TGTGCCTGGGCCGCAGGGTGGGATCAGCCCCAGCATTTT.

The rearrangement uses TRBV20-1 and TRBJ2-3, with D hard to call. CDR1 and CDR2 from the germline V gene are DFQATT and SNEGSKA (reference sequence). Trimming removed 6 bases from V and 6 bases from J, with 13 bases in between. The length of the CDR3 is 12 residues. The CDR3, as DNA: TGCAGTGCGCGTCCATATTCCGATACGCAGTATTTT. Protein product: CSARPYSDTQYF.